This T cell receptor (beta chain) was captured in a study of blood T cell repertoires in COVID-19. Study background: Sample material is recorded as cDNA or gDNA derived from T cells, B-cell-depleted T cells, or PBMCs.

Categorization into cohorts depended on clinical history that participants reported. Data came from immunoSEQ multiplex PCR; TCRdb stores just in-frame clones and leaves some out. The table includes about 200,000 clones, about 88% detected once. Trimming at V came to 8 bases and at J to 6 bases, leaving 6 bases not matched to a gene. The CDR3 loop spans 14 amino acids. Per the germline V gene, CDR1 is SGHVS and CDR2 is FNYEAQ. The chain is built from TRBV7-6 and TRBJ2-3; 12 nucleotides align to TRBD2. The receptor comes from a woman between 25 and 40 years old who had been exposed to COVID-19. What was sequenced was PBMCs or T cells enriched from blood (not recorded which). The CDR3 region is CASGGLAGRDTQYF. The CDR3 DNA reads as TGTGCCAGCGGGGGACTAGCGGGCCGGGATACGCAGTATTTT. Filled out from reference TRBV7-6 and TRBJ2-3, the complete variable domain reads GAGVSQSPRYKVTKRGQDVALRCDPISGHVSLYWYRQALGQGPEFLTYFNYEAQQDKSGLPNDRFSAERPEGSISTLTIQRTEQRDSAMYRCASGGLAGRDTQYFGPGTRLTVL.